Sequencing of this TCR beta chain was carried out in a study of shared T cell receptors in the human thymus. Some clones are missing from TCRdb's copy, which holds only in-frame ones; the method was immunoSEQ multiplex PCR. Of around 730,000 clones listed, 70% to 90% are singletons. There are 17 residues in the CDR3. CDR1 and CDR2 (germline): SGHKS, YYEKEE (reference sequence). V dropped 4 bases and J dropped 6; count of bases not matched to a gene: 18. This sample was also put to use in a study of human thymus T cells. From that second work: Corrective heart surgery yielded resections, and these provided the thymus tissue.

V is TRBV5-5 and J is TRBJ1-2; 7 bases map to TRBD1. The sequencing input was thymocytes. The TCR sequence derives from a girl less than two years old with a congenital heart defect. The CDR3 sequence is CASSPNTSDRVYDGYTF. The CDR3 bases are TGTGCCAGCAGCCCCAATACATCTGACAGGGTATACGATGGCTACACCTTC.